One and the same sample provided the 9 T cell receptor beta chains below, sequenced in a study of CD4 and CD8 cells across lung adenocarcinoma regions. TCRdb fed the PCR reads into MiXCR, producing one record per CDR3 protein. The sample lists 20,000 to 30,000 distinct CDR3 sequences; 45% to 50% were seen once. The sequenced sample was CD8+ T cells from the center of a lung tumor. These receptors all stem from a male donor with lung adenocarcinoma. The CD4 and CD8 labels of this study may be unreliable.

The chain couples TRBV6-5 to TRBJ2-5; perhaps D is TRBD1 or TRBD2 (6 bases each). Germline V gene sequence: CDR1 MNHEY, CDR2 SVGAGI. The germline V and J ends were trimmed by 2 bases and 2 bases, with 21 bases remaining between them. This CDR3 contains 18 residues. The CDR3 nucleotides read TGTGCCAGCAGTTACGCGGGCTACGGGGGCCGTGAACAAGAGACCCAGTACTTC. This encodes CASSYAGYGGREQETQYF.

Concerning this clonotype: Compared with germline, one end of the junction differs, possibly owing to a read error. This rearrangement joins TRBV6-1 to TRBJ2-3; D tentatively reads TRBD1 or TRBD2 (6 bases each). The CDR3 has 15 residues. The germline gives CDR1 MNHNS, CDR2 SASEGT. The CDR3 is CASWGASGPTATRTF. The CDR3 DNA reads as TGTGCCAGTTGGGGGGCCAGCGGACCCACAGCTACCAGGACTTTT.

The J gene is TRBJ2-3, the V gene TRBV3-1, with unresolved D. The CDR3 sequence is 13 residues long. The ends were cut back, 1 base at V and 2 bases at J, with 4 bases in the middle. CDR1 and CDR2 from the germline V gene are LGHDT and YNNKEL (reference sequence). CDR3 residues: CASSQGHTDTQYF. CDR3 in DNA: TGTGCCAGCAGCCAAGGACACACAGATACGCAGTATTTT.

The table lists this clonotype with many counts. CDR3 DNA sequence: TGCGCCAGCAGCCAAGATCAAGTACCCGGAAACATTCAGTACTTC. Translation gives CASSQDQVPGNIQYF. The chain recombines TRBV4-1 with TRBJ2-4; D gene unclear. V was cut by 0 bases and J by 6 bases, with 12 bases left in between. Germline assignment: CDR1 MGHRA and CDR2 YSYEKL. The CDR3 covers 15 residues.

Worth noting for this clonotype: One junction end does not reproduce the germline sequence, and a read error may be involved. The rearrangement links TRBV5-5 to TRBJ2-3; 7 bases fit TRBD2. CDR3 length equals 17 residues. Germline values: CDR1 SGHKS, CDR2 YYEKEE (reference sequence). Here the CDR3 reads CASSGGVGTRYTETQYF. CDR3 bases: TGTGCCAGCAGCGGGGGGGTGGGGACGAGGTACACAGAGACGCAGTATTTT.

This clonotype has more than one count but fewer than ten. The J gene is TRBJ2-2, the V gene TRBV6-1; TRBD2 matches 8 bases. The length of the CDR3 is 15 residues. Trimming took 6 bases from V and 6 from J; bases not matched to a gene: 9. Per the germline V gene, CDR1 is MNHNS and CDR2 is SASEGT. This CDR3 is CASRATSGSAGELFF. The DNA of the CDR3 is TGTGCCAGCAGGGCAACAAGCGGGAGTGCCGGGGAGCTGTTTTTT.

This clonotype was counted ten times or more. The rearrangement joins TRBV7-2 to TRBJ2-1; no firm D call. The CDR3 has 12 amino acids. Per germline, CDR1 SGHTA and CDR2 FQGNSA. V lost 5 bases to trimming and J lost 9 bases, with 11 bases between them. CDR3 DNA sequence: TGTGCCAGCAGCAGACCTAAGCCTGAGCAGTTCTTC. Protein: CASSRPKPEQFF.

The J gene is TRBJ1-2, the V gene TRBV27, with 11 bases lining up with TRBD1. The CDR3 consists of 17 residues. The junction had 12 bases not matched to a gene; V was cut back by 5 bases and J by 4 bases. Germline CDR1 is MNHEY and CDR2 is SMNVEV (reference sequence). CDR3 nucleotides: TGTGCCAGCAGTCTGATCTCCGGGACAGGGGGTGGCTATGGCTACACCTTC. Protein: CASSLISGTGGGYGYTF.

V is TRBV6-1 and J is TRBJ2-5; D is unresolved. The J call could be wrong; TRBJ2-7 is a better fit for the DNA end. Germline values: CDR1 MNHNS, CDR2 SASEGT. This CDR3 is 13 amino acids long. The CDR3 region has the DNA TGTGCCAGCAGTCAAACCCACTTCTACGAGCAGTACTTC. This translates into CASSQTHFYEQYF.